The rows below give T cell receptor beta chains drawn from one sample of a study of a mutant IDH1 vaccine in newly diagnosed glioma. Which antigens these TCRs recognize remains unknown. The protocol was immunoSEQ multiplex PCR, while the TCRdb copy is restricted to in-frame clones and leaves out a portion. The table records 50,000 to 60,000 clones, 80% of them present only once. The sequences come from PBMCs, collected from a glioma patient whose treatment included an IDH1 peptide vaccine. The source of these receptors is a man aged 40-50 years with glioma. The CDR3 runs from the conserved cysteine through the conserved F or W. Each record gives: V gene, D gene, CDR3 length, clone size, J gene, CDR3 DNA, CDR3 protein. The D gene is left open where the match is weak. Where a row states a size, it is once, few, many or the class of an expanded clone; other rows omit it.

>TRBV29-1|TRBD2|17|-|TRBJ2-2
TGCAGCGTTGAAACCGTTTCTAGCGGGGGGAACACCGGGGAGCTGTTTTTT
CSVETVSSGGNTGELFF
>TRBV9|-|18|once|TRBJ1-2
TGTGCCAGCAGCGTGGGCCCGGGACAAAGCGCCCGAAACTATGGCTACACCTTC
CASSVGPGQSARNYGYTF
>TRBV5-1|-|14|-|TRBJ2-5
TGCGCCAGCAGCTCCGGACTACTCCAAGAGACCCAGTACTTC
CASSSGLLQETQYF
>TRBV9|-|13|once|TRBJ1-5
TGTGCCAGCAGCGTAGCTGAGAATCAGCCCCAGCATTTT
CASSVAENQPQHF
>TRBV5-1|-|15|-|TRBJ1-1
TGCGCCAGCAGCCCTGGGGCAGGCGGTAGCACTGAAGCTTTCTTT
CASSPGAGGSTEAFF
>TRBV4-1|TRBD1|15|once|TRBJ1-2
TGCGCCAGCAGCCATCCGGGACAGTCTAACTATGGCTACACCTTC
CASSHPGQSNYGYTF
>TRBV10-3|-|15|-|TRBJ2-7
TGTGCCATCAGTGAACCCGGACGGTCCACCTACGAGCAGTACTTC
CAISEPGRSTYEQYF
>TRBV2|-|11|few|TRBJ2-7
TGTGCCAGCAGCCAGGCCTACGAGCAGTACTTC
CASSQAYEQYF
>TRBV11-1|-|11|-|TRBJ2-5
TGTGCCAGCAGCTTATGGGGGGCCCAGTACTTC
CASSLWGAQYF
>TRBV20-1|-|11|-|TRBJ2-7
TGCAGTGCTAGGGACGGATACGAGCAGTACTTC
CSARDGYEQYF
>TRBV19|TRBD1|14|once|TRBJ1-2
TGTGCCAGTAGTATAGTTGGCAGGGGGAATGGCTACACCTTC
CASSIVGRGNGYTF
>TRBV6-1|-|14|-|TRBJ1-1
TGTGCCAGCAGTGAATGGGGCGGGAACACTGAAGCTTTCTTT
CASSEWGGNTEAFF
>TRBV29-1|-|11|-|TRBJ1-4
TGCAGCGTTGTGTGGGGAGGAAAACTGTTTTTT
CSVVWGGKLFF
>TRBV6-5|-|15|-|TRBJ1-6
TGTGCCAGCAGTTACGACCCAAGTTATAATTCACCCCTCCACTTT
CASSYDPSYNSPLHF
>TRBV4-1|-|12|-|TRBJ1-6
TGCGCCAGCAGCCAAGAATCGGGCCCCCTCCACTTT
CASSQESGPLHF
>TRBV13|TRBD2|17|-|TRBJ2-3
TGTGCCAGCAGCTTAGCGACTAGCGGAACTAGCACAGATACGCAGTATTTT
CASSLATSGTSTDTQYF
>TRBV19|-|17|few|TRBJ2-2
TGTGCCAGTAGTATGAGGTCAGAGCAGGGGGGCACCGGGGAGCTGTTTTTT
CASSMRSEQGGTGELFF
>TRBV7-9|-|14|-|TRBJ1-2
TGTGCCAGCAGCTTACCCCCGCGACCCAATGGCTACACCTTC
CASSLPPRPNGYTF
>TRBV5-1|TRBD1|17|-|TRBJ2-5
TGCGCCAGCAGCTTGGGGTCCGGGACAGGTCCACAAGAGACCCAGTACTTC
CASSLGSGTGPQETQYF
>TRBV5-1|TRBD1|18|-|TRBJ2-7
TGCGCCAGCAGCTTGGGCCACCGAATCCGGGACAGGGACTACGAGCAGTACTTC
CASSLGHRIRDRDYEQYF
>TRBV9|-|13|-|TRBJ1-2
TGTGCCAGCAGCGTAGAGGTAGGGGAAGGCTACACCTTC
CASSVEVGEGYTF
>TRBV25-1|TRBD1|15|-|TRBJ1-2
TGTGCCAGCAGTGATTATGCAAAAGGGGGCCTTGGCTACACCTTC
CASSDYAKGGLGYTF